This T cell receptor beta chain stems from a study of cytomegalovirus exposure and HLA in healthy donors. Whole-study context: It was reported in a later analysis that the 90 to 150 validation repertoires used the same platform as the roughly 640 first-cohort repertoires.

Measured with immunoSEQ multiplex PCR; TCRdb has only the in-frame clones, and not every one. The sample lists some 140,000 clones; roughly 89% were seen once. Concerning this clone itself: Its antigen is still unknown.

V was clipped by 3 bases and J by 9 bases, with 10 bases between them. Germline-derived CDR1 and CDR2 are SGHRS and YFSETQ. This CDR3 is built from 13 residues. Broader study findings: Among TCR beta chains, those listed as cytomegalovirus-associated numbered about 160. Under in vitro conditions, a few CMV-associated chains were confirmed as specific for CMV antigens. TCR sequences were mostly rare, though some public TCRs occurred in many donors.

This receptor was identified in a woman under 30 in good health and CMV-seropositive. V is TRBV5-1 and J is TRBJ1-6; D is perhaps TRBD1 (6 bases). Sequencing used PBMCs. The CDR3 reads CASSSTGTSPLHF. In DNA form, the CDR3 reads TGCGCCAGCAGCTCAACAGGGACTTCACCCCTCCACTTT.